This passage covers 21 T cell receptor beta chains from one sample sequenced in a study of CD8+ T cells in alopecia areata. In each case, RNA was isolated and then reverse transcribed into cDNA as the sequencing template. Profiled with immunoSEQ multiplex PCR; TCRdb holds only in-frame clones, not every one. The sample records 200,000 or so clones, more than 45% being singletons. This sample comprised CD4+ T cells sorted from blood, obtained at week 0. These TCRs come from a human donor with alopecia areata.

The chain is built from TRBV7-2 and TRBJ2-7, with 7 nucleotides matching TRBD1. Germline values: CDR1 SGHTA, CDR2 FQGNSA. This CDR3 region has 14 residues. V gave up 6 bases and J gave up 0 bases; unmatched junction bases: 5. Here the CDR3 reads CASRSGTVSYEQYF. CDR3 DNA: TGTGCCAGCAGGTCCGGGACAGTCTCCTACGAGCAGTACTTC.

CDR3 in DNA: TGTGCCTGGACCGGACTGGCCTCTGGAAACACCATATATTTT. Translated: CAWTGLASGNTIYF. This chain joins TRBV30 and TRBJ1-3; D is unclear. The germline V gene encodes CDR1 GTSNPN and CDR2 SVGIG (reference sequence). CDR3 length: 14 residues. Trimming shortened V by 4 bases and J by 0 bases, and 10 bases separated the two germline ends.

The V and J genes are TRBV2 and TRBJ1-1; 7 nucleotides agree with TRBD1. CDR3 length: 14 amino acids. In germline, CDR1 is SNHLY, CDR2 FYNNEI. V gave up 6 bases and J gave up 2 bases; unmatched junction bases: 6. CDR3 sequence reads: CASRGQALNTEAFF. For the CDR3, the DNA is TGTGCCAGCAGAGGACAGGCCCTTAACACTGAAGCTTTCTTT.

This CDR3 reads CASSPYNTGDEQYF. The CDR3 DNA reads TGTGCCAGCTCACCATACAATACAGGGGACGAGCAGTACTTC. The chain has TRBV18 and TRBJ2-7; 7 nucleotides align to TRBD1. J lost 5 bases, V lost 2 bases, and 6 bases had no gene match. Germline CDR1 is KGHSH and CDR2 is LQKENI. The CDR3 is 14 residues long. The full variable domain, its missing parts supplied by reference TRBV18 and TRBJ2-7, is NAGVMQNPRHLVRRRGQEARLRCSPMKGHSHVYWYRQLPEEGLKFMVYLQKENIIDESGMPKERFSAEFPKEGPSILRIQQVVRGDSAAYFCASSPYNTGDEQYFGPGTRLTVT.

The rearrangement joins TRBV27 to TRBJ2-5; D is ambiguous. Trimming shortened V by 6 bases and J by 1 base, and 15 bases separated the two germline ends. Germline values: CDR1 MNHEY, CDR2 SMNVEV (reference sequence). The CDR3 extends over 15 amino acids. CDR3 sequence reads: CASSPRGGSQETQYF. CDR3 DNA: TGTGCCAGCAGCCCCAGAGGTGGGTCCCAAGAGACCCAGTACTTC.

This chain uses TRBV5-4 with TRBJ2-5; 12 positions agree with TRBD1. The CDR3 loop spans 15 amino acids. V trimming: 4 bases; J trimming: 4 bases; junction bases outside the gene matches: 5. Looked up from germline, CDR1 is SGHNT and CDR2 is YYREEE (reference sequence). The DNA of the CDR3 is TGTGCCAGCAGCGCGGGACAGGGGGCACGAGAGACCCAGTACTTC. Protein sequence: CASSAGQGARETQYF.

This chain uses TRBV30 with TRBJ1-5, with a possible D match to TRBD1 (5 bases). Germline V lookup: CDR1 GTSNPN, CDR2 SVGIG (reference sequence). The CDR3 runs 13 residues. V gave up 3 bases and J gave up 5 bases, with 11 bases separating them. The DNA for the CDR3 is TGTGCCTGGAGGGGGGAAGGCGATCAGCCCCAGCATTTT. Translated, it gives CAWRGEGDQPQHF.

This sequence joins TRBV25-1 and TRBJ2-1; no clear D gene. Trimming pared 1 base from V and 8 bases from J, leaving 15 bases between. Germline CDR1 MGHDK, CDR2 SYGVNS. There are 15 residues in the CDR3. CDR3 nucleotide sequence: TGTGCCAGCAGTGAATTTGGAGTCACCAGGTATGAGCAGTTCTTC. It yields the protein CASSEFGVTRYEQFF.

The chain employs TRBV5-1 and TRBJ1-6, with D possibly being TRBD1 (5 bases). The CDR3 length is 14 residues. Germline V gene sequence: CDR1 SGHRS, CDR2 YFSETQ. With 4 bases removed from V and 7 bases from J, the gap between germline ends came to 12 bases. The CDR3 here is CASSPGRTNSPLHF. The CDR3 nucleotides read TGCGCCAGCAGCCCCGGACGGACAAATTCACCCCTCCACTTT.

Only one count was recorded for this clone. J is TRBJ1-2 and V is TRBV30; no clear D gene. This CDR3 has 13 amino acids. V was clipped by 0 bases and J by 6 bases, with 11 bases between them. From germline, CDR1 is GTSNPN and CDR2 SVGIG (reference sequence). DNA for the CDR3: TGTGCCTGGAGTGTACAAGGAGGGAATGGCTACACCTTC. It translates to CAWSVQGGNGYTF.

Here the CDR3 DNA reads TGTGCCAGCAGCTCGCCGGGACAGCGGAACTCTGGGGCCAACGTCCTGACTTTC. The encoded protein is CASSSPGQRNSGANVLTF. The gene calls are TRBV9 and TRBJ2-6; TRBD1 aligns across 7 bases. CDR1 is SGDLS and CDR2 is YYNGEE in the germline V gene. CDR3 length equals 18 residues. V lost 4 bases and J lost 0; bases outside the gene matches: 10.

The chain couples TRBV4-1 to TRBJ1-1; a possible D gene is TRBD1 (5 bases). This CDR3 comprises 15 residues. The V gene lost 4 bases and the J gene lost 1 base, with 13 bases spanning the gap. CDR1 and CDR2 (germline): MGHRA, YSYEKL. CDR3 DNA sequence: TGCGCCAGCAGCCGCGAGCGACAGAAGAACACTGAAGCTTTCTTT. Protein sequence: CASSRERQKNTEAFF.

This clone was picked up one time. V and J are TRBV30 and TRBJ1-6; D is undetermined. CDR1 is GTSNPN, CDR2 SVGIG, per germline (reference sequence). Trimming removed 4 bases from V and 4 bases from J, with 11 bases in between. The CDR3 has 14 residues. CDR3 sequence reads: CAWTRRGYNSPLHF. CDR3 DNA sequence: TGTGCCTGGACTCGTCGGGGATATAATTCACCCCTCCACTTT.

V and J are TRBV7-3 and TRBJ2-5; 9 bases are shared with TRBD2. Germline CDR1 reads SGHTA; CDR2 reads FQGTGA. V was pared by 0 bases and J by 7 bases, with 6 bases of the junction left unmatched. The CDR3 length is 15 residues. For the CDR3, the DNA is TGTGCCAGCAGCTTAACTAGCGGGAGTTGGGGGACCCAGTACTTC. It encodes CASSLTSGSWGTQYF.

The chain recombines TRBV7-9 with TRBJ2-1; TRBD2 is a possible D gene (7 bases). V lost 5 bases, J lost 7 bases, and 21 bases lay in between. Germline values: CDR1 SEHNR, CDR2 FQNEAQ (reference sequence). This CDR3 contains 16 residues. This CDR3 is CASSPPLGLDRNEQFF. Here the CDR3 DNA reads TGTGCCAGCAGCCCTCCCTTAGGACTAGACAGGAATGAGCAGTTCTTC. The full variable domain, rest sourced from reference TRBV7-9 and TRBJ2-1, is DTGVSQNPRHKITKRGQNVTFRCDPISEHNRLYWYRQTLGQGPEFLTYFQNEAQLEKSRLLSDRFSAERPKGSFSTLEIQRTEQGDSAMYLCASSPPLGLDRNEQFFGPGTRLTVL.

In this sample, this clone turned up a few times. V gene TRBV6-5 combines with J gene TRBJ2-7, with D uncertain. The CDR3 spans 13 residues. The V gene's germline CDR1 is MNHEY and CDR2 SVGAGI. V gave up 4 bases and J gave up 0 bases, with 7 bases separating them. CDR3 DNA sequence: TGTGCCAGCAGTTGGGCCACCTCCTACGAGCAGTACTTC. Protein sequence: CASSWATSYEQYF.

The chain joins TRBV27 to TRBJ2-2, with TRBD1 matching over 9 bases. With 6 bases clipped from V and 4 bases from J, the junction kept 9 bases outside the gene matches. The germline V gene encodes CDR1 MNHEY and CDR2 SMNVEV (reference sequence). The CDR3 contains 16 residues. The DNA of the CDR3 is TGTGCCAGCAGCTTAACGGGGACAGGGCTCACCGGGGAGCTGTTTTTT. Translated: CASSLTGTGLTGELFF.

This clone was seen a few times. The rearrangement links TRBV5-1 to TRBJ1-6, with D unclear. Germline CDR1 is SGHRS and CDR2 is YFSETQ. This CDR3 comprises 14 residues. The V and J ends lost 0 bases and 6 bases respectively, with 7 bases between them. In nucleotides, the CDR3 is TGCGCCAGCAGCTTGGTGACGGTTAATTCACCCCTCCACTTT. Amino acid sequence: CASSLVTVNSPLHF.

The chain has TRBV6-5 and TRBJ1-6; possibly TRBD1 for D (6 bases). In germline, CDR1 is MNHEY, CDR2 SVGAGI. This CDR3 region has 15 residues. Deletions cut 8 bases from V and 0 bases from J, with 11 bases between. The CDR3 DNA reads as TGTGCCAGCGGAACAGGGAGCTCCTATAATTCACCCCTCCACTTT. Amino acid sequence: CASGTGSSYNSPLHF.

This clone was counted between two and nine times. CDR3 sequence (DNA): TGTGCCAGTAGTAAGGGACTCCTGTACGAGCAGTACTTC. It translates to CASSKGLLYEQYF. V usage is TRBV19 and J usage is TRBJ2-7; perhaps TRBD2 as D (6 bases). V was shortened by 4 bases and J by 4 bases, with 11 bases between the two germline ends. The CDR3 sequence is 13 residues long. The germline CDR1 and CDR2 sequences are LNHDA and SQIVND (reference sequence).

The chain is built from TRBV23-1 and TRBJ2-7; 7 bases line up with TRBD2. TRBV23-1 is annotated as an ORF whose role is uncertain. The CDR3 has 12 residues. The ends lost 4 bases at V and 6 bases at J; junction bases unmatched: 3. CDR3 loop: CASSRGRGEQYF. CDR3 nucleotides: TGCGCCAGCAGTCGGGGGAGGGGCGAGCAGTACTTC.